The rows below give T cell receptor beta chains drawn from one sample of a study of vaccination effects on CD4 cells after COVID-19. These TCRs' antigens remain unknown. Sequenced by immunoSEQ multiplex PCR; TCRdb stores in-frame clones only, minus some. The table lists about 23,000 clones, 65% to 75% of them singletons. Material: CD4+ T cells from PBMCs cultured with SARS-CoV-2 spike peptides, obtained before COVID-19 vaccination. These receptors were taken from a human donor who received a COVID-19 vaccine. CDR3s include the opening cysteine and the closing phenylalanine or tryptophan. D genes are given only for firm matches. The size of a clone is reported for some rows only, either as once, few or many, or as a class for expanded clones.

size	D	V	J	CDR3	DNA
few	TRBD2	TRBV2	TRBJ2-1	CASSAEVAGVYNEQFF	TGTGCCAGCAGTGCGGAGGTAGCGGGAGTTTACAATGAGCAGTTCTTC
.	.	TRBV7-6	TRBJ2-1	CASSLGFVGGNEQFF	TGTGCCAGCAGCTTAGGTTTTGTGGGCGGCAATGAGCAGTTCTTC
.	.	TRBV4-1	TRBJ2-1	CASSQGSWQEDEQFF	TGCGCCAGCAGCCAGGGCTCTTGGCAGGAGGATGAGCAGTTCTTC
.	TRBD2	TRBV7-9	TRBJ2-5	CASSYFPGLAGGRETQYF	TGTGCCAGCAGCTACTTTCCGGGACTAGCGGGGGGGCGAGAGACCCAGTACTTC
.	.	TRBV11-2	TRBJ2-7	CASSRLSYEQYF	TGTGCCAGCAGTCGACTATCCTACGAGCAGTACTTC
.	.	TRBV5-1	TRBJ1-4	CASTPGGARNEKLFF	TGCGCCAGCACCCCGGGGGGGGCGAGGAATGAAAAACTGTTTTTT
.	TRBD2	TRBV6-1	TRBJ2-5	CASSEFGGAGKTQYF	TGTGCCAGCAGTGAATTCGGGGGGGCCGGGAAGACCCAGTACTTC
.	TRBD1	TRBV7-9	TRBJ1-4	CASSLLTGWWEGNEKLFF	TGTGCCAGCAGCTTACTGACAGGGTGGTGGGAAGGAAATGAAAAACTGTTTTTT
.	.	TRBV18	TRBJ1-2	CASSPESLTNYGYTF	TGTGCCAGCTCACCGGAGAGCCTGACGAACTATGGCTACACCTTC
.	TRBD2	TRBV13	TRBJ2-3	CASSPRTSGVNTDTQYF	TGTGCCAGCAGCCCAAGGACTAGCGGAGTTAACACAGATACGCAGTATTTT
.	.	TRBV11-2	TRBJ1-2	CASSRTGRPRDGYTF	TGTGCCAGCAGCCGGACGGGACGGCCGAGGGATGGCTACACCTTC
.	.	TRBV6-5	TRBJ1-6	CASSSVRFGSNSPLHF	TGTGCCAGCAGTTCCGTGCGTTTCGGAAGTAATTCACCCCTCCACTTT
.	.	TRBV18	TRBJ2-5	CASSQYRNQETQYF	TGTGCCAGCTCACAATACAGGAACCAAGAGACCCAGTACTTC
few	.	TRBV19	TRBJ2-2	CATKRFELDTGELFF	TGTGCCACCAAACGGTTTGAGCTGGACACCGGGGAGCTGTTTTTT
.	.	TRBV9	TRBJ2-3	CASSVGVTVADTQYF	TGTGCCAGCAGCGTAGGGGTCACGGTGGCAGATACGCAGTATTTT
.	.	TRBV19	TRBJ1-2	CASSLISGQLDGYTF	TGTGCCAGTAGTCTGATCTCGGGGCAGCTAGATGGCTACACCTTC